The T cell receptor beta chain described here comes from a study of T cells in Graves' hyperthyroidism and ophthalmopathy. Germline V CDR1 and CDR2: SGDLS, YYNGEE. The CDR3 is 15 amino acids. Trimming pared 0 bases from V and 0 bases from J, leaving 7 bases between. Amplification targeted TCR beta CDR3 regions from RNA transcripts. TCR CDR3 regions were first amplified by RT-PCR with HTBI primers. Via MiXCR, TCRdb re-called the multiplex PCR reads, giving one row per CDR3 protein. Of under 40,000 distinct CDR3 sequences listed, 52% were seen once; the top ten hold roughly 17%. In its sample, this clonotype was seen many times.

The origin of this receptor is a man aged 35 to 55 with Graves' ophthalmopathy. The sample taken for sequencing was blood. This chain links TRBV9 with TRBJ1-3; D gene uncertain. The CDR3 DNA reads TGTGCCAGCAGCGTAGTTGGGGACTCTGGAAACACCATATATTTT. Amino acid sequence: CASSVVGDSGNTIYF.